The 7 T cell receptor beta chains presented below share a single source sample, sequenced in a study of graft-versus-host responses after intestinal transplantation. Method: immunoSEQ multiplex PCR; TCRdb's copy keeps in-frame clones and lacks some. The data show roughly 56,000 clones, with about 93% seen just once and 2.5% to 3% held by the top ten. Source: PBMCs, taken about 120 days after intestinal transplantation. The source of these receptors is a human patient who received an intestinal transplant, so some T cells may come from the graft donor.

This chain joins TRBV19 and TRBJ1-5; D is possibly TRBD1 (6 bases). V was clipped by 5 bases and J by 6 bases, with 11 bases between them. The CDR3 runs to 13 residues. Germline assignment: CDR1 LNHDA and CDR2 SQIVND (reference sequence). The CDR3 is CASSVGGSQPQHF. The DNA of the CDR3 is TGTGCCAGTAGTGTGGGGGGCAGTCAGCCCCAGCATTTT.

The chain links TRBV15 to TRBJ2-5, with 8 positions matching TRBD2. J was trimmed by 8 bases and V by 4 bases; bases with no gene match: 15. Germline V gene lookup returns CDR1 LNHNV and CDR2 YYDKDF (reference sequence). The CDR3 is 16 amino acids. CDR3 in DNA: TGTGCCACCAGCACTTTGATAGCGGGGAACATATTCACCCAGTACTTC. As protein: CATSTLIAGNIFTQYF.

This rearrangement joins TRBV28 to TRBJ2-5; weak D call: TRBD2 (5 bases). The CDR3 runs 14 residues. V dropped 1 base and J dropped 4 bases, with 10 bases sitting between them. CDR1 is MDHEN, CDR2 SYDVKM, per germline. Here the CDR3 reads CASSLSGLGETQYF. CDR3 nucleotides: TGTGCCAGCAGTTTATCGGGGTTGGGAGAGACCCAGTACTTC.

The chain recombines TRBV4-1 with TRBJ2-1; D might be TRBD2 (6 bases). Germline CDR1 and CDR2: MGHRA and YSYEKL. Deletions cut 5 bases from V and 5 bases from J, with 19 bases between. This CDR3 has 16 amino acids. CDR3 residues: CASSYPSTRLDNEQFF. The CDR3 coding sequence is TGCGCCAGCAGCTATCCCTCGACTAGGCTTGACAATGAGCAGTTCTTC.

This chain connects TRBV4-1 to TRBJ2-7; D is unclear. The CDR3 consists of 13 residues. Per germline, CDR1 MGHRA and CDR2 YSYEKL. V lost 4 bases to trimming and J lost 10 bases, with 17 bases between them. DNA for the CDR3: TGCGCCAGCAGCCTTCTACGGGCATCCGATCAGTACTTC. This translates into CASSLLRASDQYF.

The chain's CDR3 is CASSFQGGRNSPLHF. The DNA of the CDR3 is TGTGCCAGCAGTTTCCAGGGAGGAAGGAATTCACCCCTCCACTTT. The chain carries TRBV6-6 and TRBJ1-6; possibly TRBD1 for D (5 bases). This CDR3 is 15 amino acids long. CDR1 MNHNY and CDR2 SVGAGI come from the germline V gene (reference sequence). V shed 4 bases and J shed 7 bases, with 14 bases lying between them.

The chain couples TRBV4-2 to TRBJ2-5, with a weak D call TRBD1 (5 bases). The CDR3 consists of 15 residues. The V gene lost 4 bases and the J gene lost 2 bases, with 14 bases spanning the gap. CDR1 and CDR2 from the germline V gene are LGHNA and YNFKEQ. CDR3 amino acids: CASSLEMGRQETQYF. CDR3 bases: TGTGCCAGCAGCCTAGAGATGGGGCGACAAGAGACCCAGTACTTC.